This record looks at one T cell receptor (beta chain) sequence and its context. This sample is part of a study of T cell changes during pregnancy in multiple sclerosis. The assay was immunoSEQ multiplex PCR, and TCRdb's table has in-frame clones only and misses some. The data show approximately 120,000 clones, around 97% seen once. Germline V gives CDR1 SGHRS, CDR2 YFSETQ. V was clipped by 2 bases and J by 5 bases, with 17 bases between them. CDR3 length equals 16 residues. The sequences come from peripheral blood, collected after pregnancy. The V and J genes are TRBV5-1 and TRBJ2-1; the D is unclear. The receptor was derived from a female donor with multiple sclerosis, enrolled in a pregnancy study. CDR3 nucleotide sequence: TGCGCCAGCAGCTTTTTGACCACTAAACCCCACAATGAGCAGTTCTTC. Translation gives CASSFLTTKPHNEQFF. The variable domain in full, with the rest retrieved from reference TRBV5-1 and TRBJ2-1, is KAGVTQTPRYLIKTRGQQVTLSCSPISGHRSVSWYQQTPGQGLQFLFEYFSETQRNKGNFPGRFSGRQFSNSRSEMNVSTLELGDSALYLCASSFLTTKPHNEQFFGPGTRLTVL.